This T cell receptor (beta chain) appears in the sequencing data of a study of blood T cell repertoires in COVID-19. Generated by immunoSEQ multiplex PCR, the TCRdb table keeps only in-frame clones and is missing some. Of 70,000 or so clones detected, roughly 71% appear once; the ten largest clones hold around 14%. CDR1 is SEHNR and CDR2 is FQNEAQ in the germline V gene (reference sequence). The V gene end was trimmed by 5 bases and the J gene end by 8 bases; junction bases not matched to a gene: 8. This CDR3 is 15 amino acids long. The Seattle patients, enrolled during active infection, were followed longitudinally.

The material sequenced was peripheral blood. This receptor was identified in a man aged 55-75 years with COVID-19, enrolled during active disease. The gene calls are TRBV7-9 and TRBJ1-4; 10 nucleotides agree with TRBD1. CDR3 sequence reads: CASSAAGQGREKLFF. The CDR3 DNA follows: TGTGCCAGCAGCGCGGCGGGACAGGGGAGGGAAAAACTGTTTTTT.